The rows below give T cell receptor beta chains drawn from one sample of a study of shared clonotypes between healthy human individuals. The protocol was immunoSEQ multiplex PCR, while the TCRdb copy is restricted to in-frame clones and leaves out a portion. This table holds more than 500,000 clones, about 96% found once. The sequencing sample was made of naive CD4+ T cells sorted from blood. The receptors were gathered from a woman in her twenties or thirties in good health. CDR3s include the opening cysteine and the closing phenylalanine or tryptophan. D genes are given only for firm matches.

v_gene: TRBV5-1; j_gene: TRBJ1-1; d_gene: .; CDR3aa: CASSTGQMNTEAFF; CDR3nt: TGCGCCAGCTCCACAGGGCAAATGAACACTGAAGCTTTCTTT
v_gene: TRBV2; j_gene: TRBJ2-1; d_gene: .; CDR3aa: CASREGGSSYNEQFF; CDR3nt: TGTGCCAGCAGAGAAGGGGGAAGCTCCTACAATGAGCAGTTCTTC
v_gene: TRBV28; j_gene: TRBJ2-3; d_gene: .; CDR3aa: CASSPDPRAGASGYF; CDR3nt: TGTGCCAGCAGTCCAGACCCTAGGGCGGGTGCGTCGGGGTATTTT
v_gene: TRBV4-1; j_gene: TRBJ2-5; d_gene: .; CDR3aa: CASSQGGEETQYF; CDR3nt: TGCGCCAGCAGCCAAGGGGGAGAGGAGACCCAGTACTTC
v_gene: TRBV7-2; j_gene: TRBJ2-7; d_gene: TRBD1; CDR3aa: CASSLLGTGNYEQYF; CDR3nt: TGTGCCAGCAGCTTACTCGGGACAGGGAACTACGAGCAGTACTTC
v_gene: TRBV5-1; j_gene: TRBJ2-7; d_gene: TRBD2; CDR3aa: CASSPPGRAYEQYF; CDR3nt: TGCGCCAGCAGCCCTCCCGGGAGGGCCTACGAGCAGTACTTC
v_gene: TRBV5-1; j_gene: TRBJ1-4; d_gene: TRBD1; CDR3aa: CASSYGQGGEKLFF; CDR3nt: TGCGCCAGCAGCTACGGACAGGGCGGTGAAAAACTGTTTTTT
v_gene: TRBV2; j_gene: TRBJ1-1; d_gene: TRBD1; CDR3aa: CASSELTGHTEAFF; CDR3nt: TGTGCCAGCAGTGAATTGACAGGGCACACTGAAGCTTTCTTT
v_gene: TRBV9; j_gene: TRBJ2-2; d_gene: .; CDR3aa: CASSVAGVNTGELFF; CDR3nt: TGTGCCAGCAGCGTAGCCGGGGTAAACACCGGGGAGCTGTTTTTT
v_gene: TRBV19; j_gene: TRBJ2-2; d_gene: TRBD2; CDR3aa: CASRASGPMNTGELFF; CDR3nt: TGTGCCAGTAGAGCTAGCGGACCAATGAACACCGGGGAGCTGTTTTTT
v_gene: TRBV6-1; j_gene: TRBJ1-5; d_gene: .; CDR3aa: CASSVGTTGHF; CDR3nt: TGTGCCAGCAGTGTGGGGACCACGGGGCATTTT
v_gene: TRBV5-1; j_gene: TRBJ2-7; d_gene: TRBD1; CDR3aa: CASSRLTGDYEQYF; CDR3nt: TGCGCCAGCAGCCGACTTACAGGGGACTACGAGCAGTACTTC
v_gene: TRBV5-1; j_gene: TRBJ1-1; d_gene: .; CDR3aa: CASSLPPNTEAFF; CDR3nt: TGCGCCAGCAGCTTGCCACCGAACACTGAAGCTTTCTTT
v_gene: TRBV2; j_gene: TRBJ1-3; d_gene: .; CDR3aa: CASLQGLSGNTIYF; CDR3nt: TGTGCCAGCCTCCAGGGGCTGTCTGGAAACACCATATATTTT
v_gene: TRBV6-1; j_gene: TRBJ2-3; d_gene: TRBD2; CDR3aa: CASSLAGGRDTQYF; CDR3nt: TGTGCCAGCAGTTTAGCGGGAGGGCGGGATACGCAGTATTTT